These 17 T cell receptor beta chains originate from one sample sequenced in a study of beta chain features in type 1 diabetes. General study findings and limits: Moderate yet significant TCRB CDR3 shortening was seen in Type 1 diabetes patients in all four CD4+ subsets.

Investigators reverse transcribed all isolated RNA, so they sequenced expressed TCRB transcripts. TCRdb keeps only in-frame clones here, not all; method: immunoSEQ multiplex PCR. The data contain 500,000 to 650,000 clones, 9.5% to 15% of them seen just once; the ten biggest clones take up 0.095% to 0.15%. What these receptors recognize is not known. The sample comprised naive CD4+ T cells from blood. These receptors were obtained from a man aged 25-45 years with type 1 diabetes.

This clone was detected only a few times. The chain uses TRBV29-1 and TRBJ1-2, with TRBD1 matching over 7 bases. The germline gives CDR1 SQVTM, CDR2 ANQGSEA. The junction had 7 bases not matched to a gene; V was cut back by 7 bases and J by 5 bases. CDR3 length: 12 amino acids. The CDR3 loop is CSALRDSYGYTF. CDR3 nucleotides: TGCAGCGCCCTTCGGGACAGTTATGGCTACACCTTC.

This clone was seen a handful of times. The J gene is TRBJ1-2, the V gene TRBV7-2; 9 nucleotides match TRBD1. CDR1 is SGHTA, CDR2 FQGNSA, per germline. V trimming: 3 bases; J trimming: 7 bases; junction bases outside the gene matches: 12. There are 16 residues in the CDR3. The CDR3 sequence: CASSFTPGQGGSGYTF. As DNA, the CDR3 is TGTGCCAGCAGCTTCACTCCGGGACAGGGAGGTTCTGGCTACACCTTC.

This clone was picked up a small number of times. The genes are TRBV10-3 and TRBJ2-2; the match to TRBD1 covers 8 bases. Per the germline V gene, CDR1 is ENHRY and CDR2 is SYGVKD. CDR3 length: 14 residues. The V and J ends lost 10 bases and 1 base, in that order; junction bases with no gene match: 5. CDR3 sequence: CASSGQGNTGELFF. In DNA, the CDR3 is TGTGCCAGCTCAGGACAGGGGAACACCGGGGAGCTGTTTTTT.

V gene TRBV9 combines with J gene TRBJ2-5; 9 bases line up with TRBD1. V was pared by 4 bases and J by 5 bases, with 12 bases of the junction left unmatched. This CDR3 contains 16 residues. Germline V gives CDR1 SGDLS, CDR2 YYNGEE. The CDR3 bases are TGTGCCAGCAGCAAAACCGGGACAGGGTTTTTGGAGACCCAGTACTTC. This gives the protein CASSKTGTGFLETQYF.

This clone was counted only a few times. The chain uses TRBV10-3 and TRBJ2-7; 8 nucleotides agree with TRBD1. CDR1 is ENHRY, CDR2 SYGVKD, per germline. The CDR3 is 14 residues long. With 4 bases clipped from V and 2 bases from J, the junction kept 4 bases outside the gene matches. The CDR3 bases are TGTGCCATCAGTGGGTCGGACAGGGCCTACGAGCAGTACTTC. This codes for CAISGSDRAYEQYF.

This clone was counted only a few times. This sequence joins TRBV30 and TRBJ2-2; the D gene is possibly TRBD2 (7 bases). V lost 2 bases and J 6 bases, leaving 19 bases between the germline ends. Germline values: CDR1 GTSNPN, CDR2 SVGIG (reference sequence). The length of the CDR3 is 16 residues. CDR3 protein: CAWSWTGGSMAGELFF. In DNA form, the CDR3 reads TGTGCCTGGAGTTGGACGGGGGGCAGTATGGCCGGGGAGCTGTTTTTT.

This clone was picked up a small number of times. This chain links TRBV2 with TRBJ1-2; 7 bases are a match to TRBD1. The CDR3 sequence is 13 residues long. Germline V gene data show CDR1 as SNHLY and CDR2 as FYNNEI. The V segment lost 6 bases and the J segment 8 bases; nucleotides outside the gene matches: 9. In DNA, the CDR3 is TGTGCCAGCAGGCCGGGACAGCTGAGAGGCTACACCTTC. Protein product: CASRPGQLRGYTF.

This clone occurred a few times. The chain joins TRBV10-3 to TRBJ2-2, with 7 bases lining up with TRBD1. V lost 4 bases and J lost 5; bases outside the gene matches: 7. There are 15 residues in the CDR3. The germline CDR1 and CDR2 sequences are ENHRY and SYGVKD. In DNA form, the CDR3 reads TGTGCCATCAGTGGATCGACAGGGACGACCGGGGAGCTGTTTTTT. Translation gives CAISGSTGTTGELFF.

The chain couples TRBV19 to TRBJ1-2, with unresolved D. Germline V gene lookup returns CDR1 LNHDA and CDR2 SQIVND (reference sequence). V lost 7 bases to trimming and J lost 5 bases, with 17 bases between them. CDR3 length: 14 amino acids. The chain's CDR3 is CASTLRGVQYGYTF. The CDR3 DNA follows: TGTGCCAGTACACTAAGAGGAGTGCAGTATGGCTACACCTTC.

The table lists this clone with a few counts. CDR3 loop: CASSVGVGNTIYF. The CDR3 DNA reads as TGTGCCAGCAGCGTAGGGGTTGGAAACACCATATATTTT. The chain is built from TRBV9 and TRBJ1-3; no definite D call. The germline CDR1 and CDR2 sequences are SGDLS and YYNGEE. There are 13 residues in the CDR3. Between the trimmed V and J ends, which lost 0 bases and 3 bases, there was a span of 4 bases.

This chain links TRBV27 with TRBJ2-2; no firm D call. V gave up 1 base and J gave up 7 bases, with 13 bases separating them. This CDR3 is 15 amino acids long. Germline CDR1 MNHEY, CDR2 SMNVEV (reference sequence). CDR3 residues: CASSLYRPSGGELFF. CDR3 nucleotide sequence: TGTGCCAGCAGTTTATACAGACCCAGTGGCGGGGAGCTGTTTTTT.

V and J are TRBV25-1 and TRBJ1-6; no clear D gene. V was shortened by 1 base and J by 8 bases, with 15 bases between the two germline ends. Germline V CDR1 and CDR2: MGHDK, SYGVNS. The CDR3 is 16 amino acids. The CDR3 DNA follows: TGTGCCAGCAGTGAATCCGGGAGGTGGTGGGATTCACCCCTCCACTTT. This encodes CASSESGRWWDSPLHF.

The chain uses TRBV25-1 and TRBJ1-4; D unresolved. Germline V lookup: CDR1 MGHDK, CDR2 SYGVNS. Trimming cost V 3 bases and J 0 bases, with 11 bases left between them. CDR3 length equals 16 residues. In DNA, the CDR3 is TGTGCCAGCAGTGACCCTCGACGGTCAACTAATGAAAAACTGTTTTTT. This gives the protein CASSDPRRSTNEKLFF.

This chain uses TRBV6-5 with TRBJ2-1, with 8 nucleotides matching TRBD1. V lost 4 bases and J lost 5; bases outside the gene matches: 10. Per germline, CDR1 MNHEY and CDR2 SVGAGI. The length of the CDR3 is 16 residues. CDR3 residues: CASSSFSRDRNNEQFF. CDR3 DNA: TGTGCCAGCAGTTCTTTTTCCCGGGACAGGAACAATGAGCAGTTCTTC.

CDR3 sequence: CASRADRNQPQHF. CDR3 DNA: TGTGCCAGCAGGGCAGACAGGAATCAGCCCCAGCATTTT. The genes are TRBV2 and TRBJ1-5, with a tentative D call TRBD1 (6 bases). Germline V gene sequence: CDR1 SNHLY, CDR2 FYNNEI. The CDR3 contains 13 residues. The ends were cut back, 6 bases at V and 4 bases at J, with 10 bases in the middle.

The chain employs TRBV6-6 and TRBJ1-6; perhaps TRBD1 as D (6 bases). Deletions cut 8 bases from V and 7 bases from J, with 12 bases between. The CDR3 is 13 amino acids. The germline V gene encodes CDR1 MNHNY and CDR2 SVGAGI (reference sequence). CDR3 in DNA: TGTGCCAGCGGGTTGGACAGCAATTCACCCCTCCACTTT. Translation: CASGLDSNSPLHF.

This clone was detected ten times or more. The V and J genes are TRBV10-3 and TRBJ2-1, with D perhaps given as TRBD1 or TRBD2 (5 bases each). V was pared by 4 bases and J by 2 bases, with 15 bases between. Germline V gene sequence: CDR1 ENHRY, CDR2 SYGVKD. The CDR3 extends over 16 amino acids. DNA of the CDR3: TGTGCCATCAGTGTCGGTGTGGGGGTTGCCTACAATGAGCAGTTCTTC. Protein product: CAISVGVGVAYNEQFF.